Listed below are T cell receptor beta chains from one sample, sequenced in a study of cytomegalovirus exposure and HLA in healthy donors. Produced via immunoSEQ multiplex PCR; TCRdb's table is partial and in-frame only. The table includes hundreds of thousands of clones, less than 90% detected once. Sequencing input: PBMCs. The receptor set was obtained from a man younger than 30 in good health and CMV-seropositive. The CDR3 runs from the conserved cysteine through the conserved F or W. The order of the fields is clone size, D gene, J gene, V gene, CDR3 DNA, CDR3 protein. The D gene is left open where the match is weak. Some rows have no size entry. The others give once, few or many, or a class for an expanded clone.

abundance: -; d_gene: -; j_gene: TRBJ1-1; v_gene: TRBV5-4; CDR3nt: TGTGCCAGCAGCGTCCCGGGACAGAACACTGAAGCTTTCTTT; CDR3aa: CASSVPGQNTEAFF
abundance: -; d_gene: -; j_gene: TRBJ2-4; v_gene: TRBV5-1; CDR3nt: TGCGCCAGCAGCTTGGCCTTGCCCAGGGGACCCCTCTGGGCCAACATTCAGTACTTC; CDR3aa: CASSLALPRGPLWANIQYF
abundance: few; d_gene: TRBD2; j_gene: TRBJ2-3; v_gene: TRBV4-1; CDR3nt: TGCGCCAGCAGCCAAGGGGCGTTAGCGACTAGCGGTTTGTATTTT; CDR3aa: CASSQGALATSGLYF
abundance: -; d_gene: -; j_gene: TRBJ1-5; v_gene: TRBV28; CDR3nt: TGTGCCAGCAGTTTATTTCGCAGCTTTAGCAATCAGCCCCAGCATTTT; CDR3aa: CASSLFRSFSNQPQHF
abundance: -; d_gene: -; j_gene: TRBJ1-2; v_gene: TRBV5-4; CDR3nt: TGTGCCAGCAGCTCTACATTGAACTATGGCTACACCTTC; CDR3aa: CASSSTLNYGYTF
abundance: -; d_gene: TRBD2; j_gene: TRBJ2-5; v_gene: TRBV6-5; CDR3nt: TGTGCCAGCAGCCTACTAGCGGAGGTCCAAGAGACCCAGTACTTC; CDR3aa: CASSLLAEVQETQYF
abundance: -; d_gene: -; j_gene: TRBJ2-7; v_gene: TRBV29-1; CDR3nt: TGCAGCGCGCACCTAGGTCAGGGGAGCTCCTACGAGCAGTACTTC; CDR3aa: CSAHLGQGSSYEQYF
abundance: -; d_gene: -; j_gene: TRBJ2-6; v_gene: TRBV28; CDR3nt: TGTGCCAGCAGCCTGCCGATTCCTGGGGCCAACGTCCTGACTTTC; CDR3aa: CASSLPIPGANVLTF
abundance: -; d_gene: -; j_gene: TRBJ1-1; v_gene: TRBV15; CDR3nt: TGTGCCACCAGCAGAGATTCCGGGACGGGTGAAGCTTTCTTT; CDR3aa: CATSRDSGTGEAFF
abundance: -; d_gene: -; j_gene: TRBJ2-3; v_gene: TRBV4-1; CDR3nt: TGCGCCAGCAGCCAAGAGAGTCTCACAGATACGCAGTATTTT; CDR3aa: CASSQESLTDTQYF
abundance: -; d_gene: -; j_gene: TRBJ1-2; v_gene: TRBV6-6; CDR3nt: TGTGCCAGCAGTCGCTCGTGGACGGATCATGGCTACACCTTC; CDR3aa: CASSRSWTDHGYTF
abundance: -; d_gene: -; j_gene: TRBJ2-7; v_gene: TRBV5-4; CDR3nt: TGTGCCAGCAGATTAAGGGGATCCTACGAGCAGTACTTC; CDR3aa: CASRLRGSYEQYF
abundance: -; d_gene: -; j_gene: TRBJ1-2; v_gene: TRBV7-9; CDR3nt: TGTGCCAGCAGCCCCAAGGGACGGGTTAACTATGGCTACACCTTC; CDR3aa: CASSPKGRVNYGYTF
abundance: -; d_gene: -; j_gene: TRBJ2-7; v_gene: TRBV7-2; CDR3nt: TGTGCCAGCAGCTCCGCCGCGGGGGCCGAGCAGTACTTC; CDR3aa: CASSSAAGAEQYF
abundance: -; d_gene: -; j_gene: TRBJ2-7; v_gene: TRBV15; CDR3nt: TGTGCCACCAGCAGCCGAAAAGCCTACGAGCAGTACTTC; CDR3aa: CATSSRKAYEQYF
abundance: -; d_gene: -; j_gene: TRBJ2-7; v_gene: TRBV28; CDR3nt: TGTGCCAGCAGTTTCGAGAGAACTAGCTTCTCAACCTACGAGCAGTACTTC; CDR3aa: CASSFERTSFSTYEQYF
abundance: -; d_gene: TRBD2; j_gene: TRBJ2-3; v_gene: TRBV30; CDR3nt: TGTGCCTGGATTACTAGCGGTAGCACAGATACGCAGTATTTT; CDR3aa: CAWITSGSTDTQYF
abundance: -; d_gene: TRBD1; j_gene: TRBJ2-7; v_gene: TRBV7-8; CDR3nt: TGTGCCAGCAGCCGGACAGGAGTTATCTACGAGCAGTACTTC; CDR3aa: CASSRTGVIYEQYF
abundance: -; d_gene: -; j_gene: TRBJ2-3; v_gene: TRBV5-4; CDR3nt: TGTGCCGTCGAGCGATTCGGCACAGATACGCAGTATTTT; CDR3aa: CAVERFGTDTQYF
abundance: -; d_gene: -; j_gene: TRBJ2-1; v_gene: TRBV11-2; CDR3nt: TGTGCCAGCAGTCTCCACGGCAATGAGCAGTTCTTC; CDR3aa: CASSLHGNEQFF
abundance: -; d_gene: TRBD2; j_gene: TRBJ2-5; v_gene: TRBV4-2; CDR3nt: TGTGCCAGCAGCCAAGAGACGGGAGGTTCAGAGACCCAGTACTTC; CDR3aa: CASSQETGGSETQYF